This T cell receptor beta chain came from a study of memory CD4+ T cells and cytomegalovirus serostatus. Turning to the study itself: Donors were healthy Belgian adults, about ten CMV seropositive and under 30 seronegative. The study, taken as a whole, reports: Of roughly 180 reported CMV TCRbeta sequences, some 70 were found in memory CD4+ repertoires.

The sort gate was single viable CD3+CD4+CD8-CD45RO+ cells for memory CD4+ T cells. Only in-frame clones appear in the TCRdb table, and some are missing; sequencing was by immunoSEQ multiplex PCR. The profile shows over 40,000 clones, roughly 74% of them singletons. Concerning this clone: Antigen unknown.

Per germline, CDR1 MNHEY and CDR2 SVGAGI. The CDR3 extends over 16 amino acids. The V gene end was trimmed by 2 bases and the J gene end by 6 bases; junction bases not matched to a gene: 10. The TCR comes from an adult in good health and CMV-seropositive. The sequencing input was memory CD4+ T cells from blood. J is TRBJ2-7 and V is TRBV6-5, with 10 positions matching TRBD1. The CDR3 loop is CASSYTDRGQVGEQYF. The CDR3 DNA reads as TGTGCCAGCAGTTACACTGACAGGGGGCAAGTCGGCGAGCAGTACTTC.